Listed below are T cell receptor beta chains from one sample, sequenced in a study of radiotherapy plus CTLA-4 blockade in lung cancer. Generated by immunoSEQ multiplex PCR, the TCRdb table keeps only in-frame clones and is missing some. The sample has approximately 41,000 clones, about 74% seen once. Specimen: peripheral blood, collected from a patient treated with radiotherapy plus ipilimumab. These receptors originate from a human donor with non-small cell lung cancer who had stable disease on radiotherapy plus ipilimumab. Both conserved end residues are part of each CDR3. The D gene is left open where the match is weak. Not every row has a clone size; where given, it reads once, few, many or a size class.

clone_size j_call v_call d_call cdr3_aa cdr3_nt
- TRBJ2-5 TRBV9 - CASSVGRGSTRETQYF TGTGCCAGCAGCGTAGGCCGGGGATCAACCAGGGAGACCCAGTACTTC
- TRBJ2-5 TRBV9 - CASSVVGAFQETRYF TGTGCCAGCAGCGTAGTGGGAGCTTTCCAAGAGACCCGGTACTTC
- TRBJ2-1 TRBV5-4 TRBD2 CASSRGLAGSSSYNEQFF TGTGCCAGCAGCCGAGGACTAGCGGGTTCGAGCTCCTACAATGAGCAGTTCTTC
- TRBJ2-7 TRBV30 TRBD1 CAWSWRDRGAGEQYF TGTGCCTGGAGTTGGCGGGACAGGGGTGCGGGGGAGCAGTACTTC
- TRBJ2-7 TRBV11-2 - CASSSRVGSYEQYF TGTGCCAGCAGCTCCAGGGTTGGATCCTACGAGCAGTACTTC
- TRBJ2-7 TRBV2 - CASSGGSLQSYEQYF TGTGCCAGCAGTGGAGGGAGCCTCCAATCCTACGAGCAGTACTTC
- TRBJ1-1 TRBV6-6 TRBD1 CASSYTDRANEAFF TGTGCCAGCAGTTACACCGACAGGGCCAATGAAGCTTTCTTT
- TRBJ2-3 TRBV19 TRBD1 CASSIGRQGTDTQYF TGTGCCAGTAGTATAGGGCGACAGGGTACAGATACGCAGTATTTT
- TRBJ1-6 TRBV5-6 TRBD1 CASSLGDRGSPLHF TGTGCCAGCAGCTTGGGAGACAGGGGGTCACCCCTCCACTTT
- TRBJ2-2 TRBV30 - CAWMWGRNTGELFF TGTGCCTGGATGTGGGGGCGGAACACCGGGGAGCTGTTTTTT
- TRBJ1-1 TRBV6-5 - CASSLWQGNTEAFF TGTGCCAGCAGTTTGTGGCAGGGAAACACTGAAGCTTTCTTT
- TRBJ1-2 TRBV19 - CASSIVSGGGDTF TGTGCCAGTAGTATCGTGTCTGGGGGGGGCGACACCTTC
- TRBJ2-6 TRBV6-1 - CASSLRGTGANVLTF TGTGCCAGCAGTCTCAGGGGCACTGGGGCCAACGTCCTGACTTTC
- TRBJ1-2 TRBV5-6 - CASSFLPRSGINYGYTF TGTGCCAGCAGCTTTCTCCCCAGGTCGGGGATCAACTATGGCTACACCTTC
- TRBJ1-1 TRBV18 - CASSPSAEAFF TGTGCCAGCTCTCCCTCCGCTGAAGCTTTCTTT
- TRBJ2-3 TRBV29-1 TRBD1 CSVEEGTGRDTQYF TGCAGCGTTGAAGAAGGGACAGGGAGGGATACGCAGTATTTT
- TRBJ1-1 TRBV7-7 - CRSLNTEAFF TGCCGAAGCCTGAACACTGAAGCTTTCTTT
- TRBJ2-7 TRBV10-2 TRBD1 CASSRQGESYEQYF TGCGCCAGCAGCCGACAGGGGGAGTCCTACGAGCAGTACTTC
- TRBJ1-6 TRBV6-6 - CASSRPDSFNSPLHF TGTGCCAGCAGCCGCCCGGACAGTTTTAATTCACCCCTCCACTTT
few TRBJ1-5 TRBV2 - CASSEGGGPQPQHF TGTGCCAGCAGTGAAGGGGGAGGGCCCCAGCCCCAGCATTTT
once TRBJ1-2 TRBV2 - CASRGGRNYGYTF TGTGCCAGCAGGGGGGGGCGTAACTATGGCTACACCTTC
- TRBJ2-7 TRBV10-3 - CAISDLRGGEYEQYF TGTGCCATCAGTGACCTCCGTGGCGGGGAGTACGAGCAGTACTTC
- TRBJ2-7 TRBV5-4 TRBD2 CASSLRAGGRGEQYF TGTGCCAGCAGCTTGAGAGCGGGGGGGCGGGGCGAGCAGTACTTC
- TRBJ2-6 TRBV7-2 - CASSLSWQAGANVLTF TGTGCCAGCAGCTTAAGTTGGCAAGCTGGGGCCAACGTCCTGACTTTC
- TRBJ1-3 TRBV11-1 TRBD1 CASSRQGSSGNTIYF TGTGCCAGCAGCCGACAGGGAAGCTCTGGAAACACCATATATTTT
once TRBJ1-6 TRBV11-2 - CASSPDGRSSPLHF TGTGCCAGCAGCCCGGACGGGAGGTCTTCACCCCTCCACTTT
- TRBJ2-2 TRBV5-1 TRBD1 CASRTGYTGELFF TGCGCCAGCAGGACAGGGTACACCGGGGAGCTGTTTTTT
- TRBJ2-5 TRBV25-1 TRBD2 CASSDPVGGRWTQYF TGTGCCAGCAGTGACCCCGTGGGAGGGAGATGGACCCAGTACTTC
- TRBJ2-7 TRBV7-9 - CASSSTTYEQYF TGTGCCAGCAGCTCGACTACCTACGAGCAGTACTTC
once TRBJ1-1 TRBV4-1 TRBD1 CASSQEIGTDRGNTEAFF TGCGCCAGCAGCCAAGAAATCGGAACCGACAGGGGGAACACTGAAGCTTTCTTT
once TRBJ2-5 TRBV2 - CASSASQETQYF TGTGCCAGCAGTGCCAGCCAAGAGACCCAGTACTTC
- TRBJ2-7 TRBV18 - CASSPVRDTYEQYF TGTGCCAGCTCACCAGTCCGGGACACCTACGAGCAGTACTTC
- TRBJ1-1 TRBV5-1 - CASSLVEWGQGGAFF TGCGCCAGCAGCTTGGTTGAGTGGGGACAAGGCGGAGCTTTCTTT
medium-sized TRBJ2-6 TRBV18 - CASAIPGANVLTF TGTGCCAGCGCTATCCCTGGGGCCAACGTCCTGACTTTC
- TRBJ1-6 TRBV21-1 - CASSNRWGRRVYSPLHF TGTGCCAGCAGCAATAGATGGGGGCGCAGAGTATATTCACCCCTCCACTTT
- TRBJ1-5 TRBV2 - CASRGDSHQPQHF TGTGCCAGCAGGGGGGACTCGCATCAGCCCCAGCATTTT
few TRBJ2-2 TRBV10-1 - CASQARATGELFF TGCGCCAGCCAGGCCAGGGCTACCGGGGAGCTGTTTTTT
- TRBJ2-1 TRBV7-2 TRBD1 CASSWGQNNEQFF TGTGCCAGCAGTTGGGGACAGAACAATGAGCAGTTCTTC
- TRBJ1-5 TRBV5-5 - CASSKDRNSNQPQHF TGTGCCAGCAGCAAGGACAGAAATAGCAATCAGCCCCAGCATTTT
- TRBJ1-3 TRBV29-1 - CSVQGSGNTIYF TGCAGCGTTCAGGGTTCTGGAAACACCATATATTTT
- TRBJ2-5 TRBV10-2 TRBD2 CASSRASGVQTQYF TGCGCCAGCAGCCGGGCCAGCGGGGTCCAGACCCAGTACTTC